This T cell receptor (beta chain) was identified during a study of shared clonotypes between healthy human individuals. Study in general: Three plates were used per donor for CD4 naive, three for CD4 memory, two for CD8 naive and one for CD8 memory.

Original processing notes: Junction-only sequences produced by ImmunoSEQ had no quality scores, so filtering differed. TCRdb keeps only in-frame clones here, not all; method: immunoSEQ multiplex PCR. V, J and clone size are those of that table, while D and trimming were read from the DNA. The sample consists of about 1 million clones, around four fifths of them appearing once. Study-wide points: Only blood was sampled, and tissue TCR repertoires likely differ from blood ones.

The CDR3 consists of 15 residues. Per the germline V gene, CDR1 is MNHEY and CDR2 is SVGAGI. V lost 6 bases and J lost 5, with 17 bases in between. On this clone itself: Its target is unknown.

This receptor was obtained from a young man in good health. V usage is TRBV6-5 and J usage is TRBJ1-5; a possible D gene is TRBD1 (5 bases). Specimen: memory CD4+ T cells sorted from blood. Stated subset: CD45RA-negative fraction. CDR3 sequence reads: CASRRGQGGDQPQHF. The CDR3 DNA reads TGTGCCAGCAGGAGAGGGCAGGGTGGGGATCAGCCCCAGCATTTT.